This T cell receptor beta chain was captured in a study of shared clonotypes between healthy human individuals. Study-wide context: The cohort had two women and three men, ages 18 to 49. Study findings and constraints: The sampled material consisted only of blood, and tissue repertoires are likely to differ.

Naive CD8 populations comprised CD45RO-negative cells positively selected for CCR7, excluding terminally differentiated effector memory CD45RA+ cells. This CDR3 contains 14 residues. V was trimmed by 3 bases and J by 2 bases, leaving 11 bases between them. Germline V gene data show CDR1 as SGHVS and CDR2 as FNYEAQ. Authors' data handling: Filtering differed for immunoSEQ, which gave only junction sequences without quality scores. Produced via immunoSEQ multiplex PCR; TCRdb's table is partial and in-frame only. D and trimming were read from the DNA, whereas the V and J calls and clone size are those reported in that table. The profile shows 2 million to 2.5 million clones, 85% to 95% of them singletons. A word on this clone: Antigen unknown. Other DNA sequences in this sample translate to the same CDR3.

J is TRBJ2-7 and V is TRBV7-6; perhaps TRBD1 as D (5 bases). Input material: naive CD8+ T cells from PBMCs. The receptor comes from a man aged 18 to 29 in good health. Some clones in this sample may be carry-over from other donors' samples. The CDR3 region has the DNA TGTGCCAGCAGCTTCGGTACAGGACCCTACGAGCAGTACTTC. Translating it yields CASSFGTGPYEQYF.